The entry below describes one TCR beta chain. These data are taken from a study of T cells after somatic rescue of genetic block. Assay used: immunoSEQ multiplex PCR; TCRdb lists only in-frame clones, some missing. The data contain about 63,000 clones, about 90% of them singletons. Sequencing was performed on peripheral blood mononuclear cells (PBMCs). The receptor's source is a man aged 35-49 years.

The CDR3 DNA is TGTGCCAGCTCACCGACGGGGAACACTGAAGCTTTCTTT. Amino acid sequence: CASSPTGNTEAFF. The chain carries TRBV18 and TRBJ1-1, with no clear D. The CDR3 spans 13 residues. Germline V gene data show CDR1 as KGHSH and CDR2 as LQKENI. Trimming removed 3 bases at V and 1 base at J, with 6 bases between.